These T cell receptor beta chains were read from a single sample in a study of cytomegalovirus exposure and HLA in healthy donors. The protocol was immunoSEQ multiplex PCR, while the TCRdb copy is restricted to in-frame clones and leaves out a portion. The sample includes 150,000 to 200,000 clones, 84% of them seen just once. The specimen sequenced was PBMCs. Source of these receptors: a man between 18 and 29 years old in good health and CMV-seropositive. The CDR3 runs from the conserved cysteine through the conserved F or W. Each record gives: V gene, CDR3 length, J gene, clone size, D gene, CDR3 protein, CDR3 DNA. The D gene is left open where the match is weak. Part of the rows lack a size; the others show once, few, many or a class for expanded clones.

v_gene: TRBV14; len: 12; j_gene: TRBJ2-1; abundance: NA; d_gene: NA; CDR3aa: CASSQLSGEQFF; CDR3nt: TGTGCCAGCAGCCAACTGAGCGGGGAGCAGTTCTTC
v_gene: TRBV18; len: 14; j_gene: TRBJ1-2; abundance: NA; d_gene: TRBD1; CDR3aa: CASSPQGTGDGYTF; CDR3nt: TGTGCCAGCTCACCACAAGGGACAGGGGACGGCTACACCTTC
v_gene: TRBV7-8; len: 15; j_gene: TRBJ1-4; abundance: NA; d_gene: TRBD1; CDR3aa: CASSLDAGGNEKLFF; CDR3nt: TGTGCCAGCAGCTTAGATGCAGGGGGTAATGAAAAACTGTTTTTT
v_gene: TRBV4-1; len: 15; j_gene: TRBJ2-1; abundance: once; d_gene: TRBD2; CDR3aa: CASSQVGLAFDEQFF; CDR3nt: TGCGCCAGCAGCCAAGTGGGACTAGCTTTCGATGAGCAGTTCTTC
v_gene: TRBV27; len: 16; j_gene: TRBJ2-7; abundance: NA; d_gene: TRBD2; CDR3aa: CASSSQAGVGAYEQYF; CDR3nt: TGTGCCAGCAGTTCCCAGGCGGGGGTCGGCGCCTACGAGCAGTACTTC
v_gene: TRBV19; len: 15; j_gene: TRBJ2-7; abundance: once; d_gene: NA; CDR3aa: CATIWPREVAYEQYF; CDR3nt: TGTGCCACCATCTGGCCGCGGGAAGTTGCCTACGAGCAGTACTTC
v_gene: TRBV9; len: 13; j_gene: TRBJ2-7; abundance: NA; d_gene: TRBD1; CDR3aa: CASSGDRAYEQYF; CDR3nt: TGTGCCAGCAGCGGTGACAGGGCCTACGAGCAGTACTTC
v_gene: TRBV13; len: 14; j_gene: TRBJ2-7; abundance: NA; d_gene: NA; CDR3aa: CASSLGGISYEQYF; CDR3nt: TGTGCCAGCAGCTTAGGCGGGATCTCCTACGAGCAGTACTTC
v_gene: TRBV28; len: 14; j_gene: TRBJ2-5; abundance: NA; d_gene: NA; CDR3aa: CASTQPGDQETQYF; CDR3nt: TGTGCCAGCACCCAGCCGGGAGACCAAGAGACCCAGTACTTC
v_gene: TRBV7-8; len: 14; j_gene: TRBJ1-2; abundance: NA; d_gene: NA; CDR3aa: CASSRGTANYGYTF; CDR3nt: TGTGCCAGCAGTCGGGGAACAGCTAACTATGGCTACACCTTC